This T cell receptor (beta chain) was sequenced in a study of patients and donors after allogeneic stem cell transplantation. This clonotype was seen more than once but under ten times. V lost 1 base, J lost 2 bases, and 12 bases lay in between. The CDR3 has 15 residues. Looked up from germline, CDR1 is SEHNR and CDR2 is FQNEAQ (reference sequence). TCRdb analysed the RT-PCR reads with MiXCR anew, one entry per CDR3 protein. This sample has roughly 960,000 distinct CDR3 sequences; approximately 19% occur once, and the top ten carry 5% to 6.5%. Sequencing was performed on blood, either unsorted or a sorted T cell fraction (not recorded which). The clonotype comes from a human donor who was either an allogeneic HSCT recipient or a stem cell or donor lymphocyte infusion donor (not recorded which). It is not recorded whose cells these are; they may come from a transplant donor. This rearrangement joins TRBV7-9 to TRBJ2-7, with D hard to call. CDR3 DNA: TGTGCCAGCAGCTTAGACGGCAGGAAGACCTACGAGCAGTACTTC. Its translation is CASSLDGRKTYEQYF.